The T cell receptor (beta chain) under discussion was sequenced for a study of stem cell transplantation in POMP-related autoinflammatory disease. The CDR3 sequence is 16 residues long. V was shortened by 0 bases and J by 3 bases, with 10 bases between the two germline ends. Germline loops: CDR1 SGHRS, CDR2 YFSETQ. Sequenced by immunoSEQ multiplex PCR; TCRdb stores in-frame clones only, minus some. This repertoire shows more than 8,500 clones, about 76% found once; its top ten account for approximately 4.4%. This TCR was sampled from a human patient with POMP-related autoinflammation and immune dysregulation (PRAID). Part of the T cells may come from the graft donor. Source: CD4+ T cells from PBMCs, taken after stem cell transplantation. The chain employs TRBV5-1 and TRBJ2-6; D gene ambiguous. The CDR3 DNA is TGCGCCAGCAGCTTGGTTATGGGTGGTGGGGCCAACGTCCTGACTTTC. It is translated as CASSLVMGGGANVLTF.